A selection of T cell receptor beta chains follows, all from one sample in a study of response to subunit inactivated influenza vaccine. TCRdb recomputed calls from the RT-PCR reads with MiXCR, one row per CDR3 protein. The table includes roughly 780,000 distinct CDR3 sequences, approximately 17% detected once. This specimen consisted of PBMCs from blood, obtained approximately 5 days after vaccination. The source of these receptors is a man aged 45 to 65 who received an inactivated influenza vaccine. CDR3s include the opening cysteine and the closing phenylalanine or tryptophan.

TRBJ2-2 | TRBV10-3 | CAITQTSGSNTGELFF
TRBJ2-3 | TRBV6-1 | CASRAGYTDTQYF
TRBJ2-6 | TRBV15 | CATSRSDTPGANVLTF
TRBJ1-6 | TRBV20-1 | CSARVAGRESYNSPLHF
TRBJ2-1 | TRBV24-1 | CATAEGQGDNEQFF
TRBJ2-2 | TRBV9 | CASSAGLAGTGELFF
TRBJ2-5 | TRBV12-3/TRBV12-4 | CASSTGTSGGVGTQYF
TRBJ2-1 | TRBV10-3 | CAIRVRGRVNEQFF
TRBJ2-5 | TRBV20-1 | CSAPVTGPQETQYF
TRBJ2-2 | TRBV20-1 | CSAGTMNTGELFF
TRBJ1-4 | TRBV12-3/TRBV12-4 | CASSRAEIATNEKLFF
TRBJ2-5 | TRBV29-1 | CSVDEETQYF
TRBJ2-3 | TRBV24-1 | CATRQGDTQYF
TRBJ2-7 | TRBV10-3 | CATQLAGGFGASYEQYF
TRBJ1-1 | TRBV10-3 | CAISESGGTEAFF
TRBJ2-1 | TRBV7-7 | CASSLAQGNEQFF
TRBJ1-2 | TRBV4-3 | CASSQDPQGAYGYTF
TRBJ2-7 | TRBV6-1 | CASREDSTYEQYF
TRBJ2-1 | TRBV20-1 | CSARPGQPSSEQFF
TRBJ2-7 | TRBV7-2 | CASSPGGTSYEQYF
TRBJ1-5 | TRBV5-5 | CASSFWGNSNQPQHF
TRBJ2-7 | TRBV7-2 | CASSSRGQFSYEQYF
TRBJ2-1 | TRBV3-1 | CASSPRTLAGGEQFF
TRBJ2-1 | TRBV5-1 | CASSLVLGAVDEQFF
TRBJ2-3 | TRBV20-1 | CSARTRESDTQYF
TRBJ1-1 | TRBV5-6 | CASRAGTVNTEAFF
TRBJ2-2 | TRBV4-2 | CASSQALGTGELFF
TRBJ2-1 | TRBV12-5 | CASGSSYRGNEQFF
TRBJ2-7 | TRBV5-1 | CASSLAVRQDYSYEQYF
TRBJ1-1 | TRBV6-1 | CASSRDDRRTEAFF
TRBJ2-3 | TRBV6-2/TRBV6-3 | CASMLRDTDTQYF
TRBJ2-7 | TRBV20-1 | CSARDSQTSYYEQYF
TRBJ2-5 | TRBV29-1 | CSVGGALETQYF
TRBJ2-3 | TRBV5-1 | CASSLVLAGDADTQYF
TRBJ2-7 | TRBV20-1 | CSAPAIQAEQYF
TRBJ2-2 | TRBV7-2 | CASSPSRDRGRSGELFF
TRBJ2-7 | TRBV2 | CASSLVDALQYF
TRBJ2-7 | TRBV20-1 | CSAHSATGGSYEQYF
TRBJ1-5 | TRBV12-3/TRBV12-4 | CASSQRQGNQPQHF
TRBJ2-7 | TRBV20-1 | CSAFRDEQYF
TRBJ1-2 | TRBV4-3 | CASSLAGTGTYGYTF
TRBJ2-7 | TRBV7-9 | CASSRDGEQYF
TRBJ2-5 | TRBV9 | CASSAMTGGVETQYF
TRBJ1-5 | TRBV29-1 | CSVGGVGRDQPQHF
TRBJ2-5 | TRBV6-1 | CASSTNPRPGGLETQYF
TRBJ1-2 | TRBV6-1 | CASRRVGFFYGYTF
TRBJ2-7 | TRBV6-5 | CASSYGGSGEQYF
TRBJ2-5 | TRBV6-5 | CASSYTSTSGKETQYF
TRBJ2-7 | TRBV6-1 | CASMPLEGPYEQYF
TRBJ2-3 | TRBV20-1 | CSARSGGVKDTQYF
TRBJ2-7 | TRBV5-1 | CASSFLRDSMYEQYF
TRBJ1-6 | TRBV7-2 | CASSLEEIYRNSPLHF
TRBJ2-7 | TRBV6-5 | CASSYSKSRGQYEQYF
TRBJ1-1 | TRBV6-1 | CASVPDWGHRDTEAFF
TRBJ1-6 | TRBV4-1 | CASSPVGPNSPLHF
TRBJ2-3 | TRBV4-2 | CASSQEGLHGRGGDTQYF
TRBJ2-3 | TRBV6-2/TRBV6-3 | CASSQGLAGERTDTQYF
TRBJ2-1 | TRBV11-1 | CASSFALRREVLTRMNEQFF